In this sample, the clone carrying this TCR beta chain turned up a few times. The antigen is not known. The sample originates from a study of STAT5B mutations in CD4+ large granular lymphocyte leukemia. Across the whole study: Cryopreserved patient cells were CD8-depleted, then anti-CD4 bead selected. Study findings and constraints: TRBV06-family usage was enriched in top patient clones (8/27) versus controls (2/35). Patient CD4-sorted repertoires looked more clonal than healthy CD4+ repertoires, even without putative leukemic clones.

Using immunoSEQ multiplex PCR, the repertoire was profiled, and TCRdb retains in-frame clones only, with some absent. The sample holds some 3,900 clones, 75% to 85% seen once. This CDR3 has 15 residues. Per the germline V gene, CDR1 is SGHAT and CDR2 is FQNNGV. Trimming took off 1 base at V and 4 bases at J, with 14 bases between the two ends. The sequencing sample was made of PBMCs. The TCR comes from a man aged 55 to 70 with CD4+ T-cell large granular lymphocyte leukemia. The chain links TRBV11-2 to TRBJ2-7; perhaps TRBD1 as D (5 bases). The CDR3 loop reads CASSLGQGWAYEQYF. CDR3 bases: TGTGCCAGCAGCTTAGGGCAGGGCTGGGCGTACGAGCAGTACTTC.